A few counts support the clone carrying this T cell receptor (beta chain). Its antigen remains unidentified. Each library started from roughly 15 ng of total RNA using the QIAseq Immune Repertoire TCR panel. TCRdb recomputed calls from the reads with MiXCR, one row per CDR3 protein. The table records roughly 150 distinct CDR3 sequences, about 5% of them present only once. Germline V CDR1 and CDR2: MNHEY, SVGEGT. The V and J ends lost 5 bases and 7 bases respectively, with 9 bases between them. The length of the CDR3 is 12 residues. The sample originates from a study of circulating CD8 cells and anti-PD-1 response in melanoma. About the study: Every 2 weeks, patients got 3 mg/kg nivolumab intravenously. Seven of 13 melanoma patients received first-line anti-PD-1 therapy. Whole-study findings and limits: DNEG was most diverse; TIGIT repertoires were least diverse.

Four subsets defined by PD-1 and/or TIGIT were sorted from live CD3+CD8+TCRalphabeta+ cells. The gene calls are TRBV6-2 or TRBV6-3 and TRBJ2-1; D gene unclear. This sample comprised CD8+ T cells from PBMCs, obtained at baseline or after one month of anti-PD-1 therapy (not recorded which). The TCR originated in a human donor with melanoma. The CDR3 reads CASSNSLNEQFF. For the CDR3, the DNA is TGTGCCAGCAGTAATAGCCTGAATGAGCAGTTCTTC.